This TCR beta chain emerged from a study of blood T cell repertoires in COVID-19. Clones were sequenced by immunoSEQ multiplex PCR, and TCRdb holds only the in-frame ones, with some missing. Found here are around 300,000 clones, 75% to 90% of them singletons; the top ten hold more than 9.5%. This clone was observed a few times. Sequencing was done on a sample of peripheral blood. The sequence came from a woman aged 70 to 79 with acute or convalescent COVID-19.

The CDR3 coding sequence is TGTGCCAGCAGCCAGACAGGGGCTCTTGAAAAACTGTTTTTT. This encodes CASSQTGALEKLFF. The chain couples TRBV7-9 to TRBJ1-4; 8 bases align to TRBD1. CDR3 length equals 14 residues. Germline assignment: CDR1 SEHNR and CDR2 FQNEAQ (reference sequence). V lost 5 bases, J lost 7 bases, and 6 bases stayed unmatched.